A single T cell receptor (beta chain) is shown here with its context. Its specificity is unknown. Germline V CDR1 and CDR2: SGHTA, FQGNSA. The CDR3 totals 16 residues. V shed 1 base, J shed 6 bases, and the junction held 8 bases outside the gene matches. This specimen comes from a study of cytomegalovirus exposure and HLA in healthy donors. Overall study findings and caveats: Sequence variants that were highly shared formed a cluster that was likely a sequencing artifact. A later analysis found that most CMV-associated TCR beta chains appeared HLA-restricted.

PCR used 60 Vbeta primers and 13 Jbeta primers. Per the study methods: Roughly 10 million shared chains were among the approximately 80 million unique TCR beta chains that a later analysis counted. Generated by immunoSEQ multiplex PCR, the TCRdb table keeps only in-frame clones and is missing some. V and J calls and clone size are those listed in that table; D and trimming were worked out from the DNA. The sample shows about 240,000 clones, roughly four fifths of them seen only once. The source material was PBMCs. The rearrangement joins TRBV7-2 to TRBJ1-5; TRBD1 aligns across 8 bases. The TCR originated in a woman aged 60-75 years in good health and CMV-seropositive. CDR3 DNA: TGTGCCAGCAGCTTAGTTGGCAGGGGGCTAGGTCAGCCCCAGCATTTT. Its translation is CASSLVGRGLGQPQHF.